The clone carrying this T cell receptor (beta chain) was found once. The data belong to a study of shared T cell receptors in the human thymus. The assay was immunoSEQ multiplex PCR, and TCRdb's table has in-frame clones only and misses some. The table has over 650,000 clones, about 90% seen once. Trimming took off 2 bases at V and 4 bases at J, with 14 bases between the two ends. This CDR3 region has 15 residues. Germline loops: CDR1 SGHAT, CDR2 FQNNGV. The sample also formed part of further work on human thymus T cells. That source reports: Thymic tissue was derived from resections collected during corrective heart surgery. Within thymic and blood repertoires, V and J gene usage appeared to be biased.

This TCR was recovered from a boy less than two years old with a congenital heart defect. The genes are TRBV11-2 and TRBJ1-2; D gene ambiguous. Sequences were obtained from thymocytes. Here the CDR3 reads CASSLLSREGYGYTF. In DNA, the CDR3 is TGTGCCAGCAGCTTATTATCTCGGGAGGGCTATGGCTACACCTTC. Complete variable domain (other parts from reference TRBV11-2 and TRBJ1-2): EAGVAQSPRYKIIEKRQSVAFWCNPISGHATLYWYQQILGQGPKLLIQFQNNGVVDDSQLPKDRFSAERLKGVDSTLKIQPAKLEDSAVYLCASSLLSREGYGYTFGSGTRLTVV.